The 15 T cell receptor beta chains below come from one sample, sequenced in a study of identical twins. A single record per CDR3 protein comes from TCRdb applying MiXCR to the 5' RACE reads. The profile shows some 760,000 distinct CDR3 sequences, 15% to 20% of them singletons. The same sample was also used in a study of T cells expressing NK-cell markers.

Sequencing was carried out using PBMCs. Every receptor here comes from a woman aged 18 to 35 in good health.

V is TRBV5-5 and J is TRBJ1-4; a possible D gene is TRBD1 (5 bases). This CDR3 contains 16 residues. CDR1 is SGHKS, CDR2 YYEKEE, per germline (reference sequence). V lost 4 bases and J lost 6, with 19 bases in between. The CDR3 is CASSPGRGDADEKLFF. The DNA of the CDR3 is TGTGCCAGCAGCCCCGGACGGGGGGATGCGGATGAAAAACTGTTTTTT.

The table lists this clonotype with a few counts. The chain carries TRBV12-3 or TRBV12-4 and TRBJ2-7; perhaps TRBD1 as D (6 bases). The CDR3 is 14 amino acids. Trimming stripped 6 bases from V and 0 bases from J, with 12 bases between. The CDR3 sequence is CASRRTETSYEQYF. The CDR3 nucleotides read TGTGCCAGCAGGCGGACAGAGACCTCCTACGAGCAGTACTTC.

This clonotype turned up a few times. DNA of the CDR3: TGTGCCAGCAGTAGTCACGGGGGCTTCCAAGAGACCCAGTACTTC. Protein sequence: CASSSHGGFQETQYF. This rearrangement joins TRBV12-3 or TRBV12-4 to TRBJ2-5; D is perhaps TRBD1 or TRBD2 (6 bases each). The CDR3 contains 15 residues. V lost 5 bases and J lost 1, with 14 bases in between.

The J gene is TRBJ2-1, the V gene TRBV5-6, with 9 bases matching TRBD2. Germline trimming cut 0 bases from V and 8 bases from J; bases unmatched to any gene: 6. The CDR3 covers 15 residues. The germline gives CDR1 SGHDT, CDR2 YYEEEE. Here the CDR3 DNA reads TGTGCCAGCAGCTTGGAACTAGCGGGTCTCGATGAGCAGTTCTTC. Its translation: CASSLELAGLDEQFF.

At least ten counts were recorded for this clonotype. This chain connects TRBV12-3 or TRBV12-4 to TRBJ2-1, with 8 positions matching TRBD1. The CDR3 loop spans 15 amino acids. Trimming removed 1 base from V and 8 bases from J; junction bases left unmatched: 7. Here the CDR3 DNA reads TGTGCCAGCAGTTTAGATTTCAGGGGGCAGGATGAGCAGTTCTTC. It translates to CASSLDFRGQDEQFF.

The CDR3 bases are TGTGCCAGCAGCTTGGACCCTTCGCAGACCGGGGAGCTGTTTTTT. Its protein is CASSLDPSQTGELFF. This chain connects TRBV5-5 to TRBJ2-2, with D hard to call. Germline V lookup: CDR1 SGHKS, CDR2 YYEKEE (reference sequence). Deletions cut 0 bases from V and 5 bases from J, with 11 bases between. The CDR3 extends over 15 amino acids.

The rearrangement links TRBV29-1 to TRBJ2-5, with D possibly matching TRBD2 (5 bases). The V end lost 1 base, the J end lost 5 bases, and 8 bases lay between the germline ends. From germline, CDR1 is SQVTM and CDR2 ANQGSEA. The CDR3 totals 12 residues. The CDR3 nucleotides read TGCAGCGTTGAAGGGACTCGGGAGACCCAGTACTTC. This sequence encodes CSVEGTRETQYF.

This clonotype was seen more than once but under ten times. The chain couples TRBV12-3 or TRBV12-4 to TRBJ2-1, with D perhaps matching TRBD2 (6 bases). V lost 1 base to trimming and J lost 5 bases, with 12 bases between them. The length of the CDR3 is 15 residues. Here the CDR3 reads CASSLEASGHNEQFF. CDR3 nucleotides: TGTGCCAGCAGTTTAGAAGCGAGCGGGCACAATGAGCAGTTCTTC.

This clonotype has a count of ten or more. CDR3 amino acids: CAVQPDSGTDTQYF. CDR3 sequence (DNA): TGTGCCGTCCAGCCGGACAGCGGCACAGATACGCAGTATTTT. The chain links TRBV10-3 to TRBJ2-3, with a tentative D call TRBD1 (6 bases). The CDR3 extends over 14 amino acids. V dropped 11 bases and J dropped 1 base, with 16 bases sitting between them. CDR1 and CDR2 from the germline V gene are ENHRY and SYGVKD.

This chain links TRBV5-1 with TRBJ2-2; the match to TRBD2 covers 7 bases. Per germline, CDR1 SGHRS and CDR2 YFSETQ. The ends lost 0 bases at V and 6 bases at J; junction bases unmatched: 5. This CDR3 has 15 residues. The CDR3 region has the DNA TGCGCCAGCAGCTTGGTAGTACTAGCGTCCGGGGAGCTGTTTTTT. Translation gives CASSLVVLASGELFF.

This clonotype was seen more than once but under ten times. This chain connects TRBV20-1 to TRBJ2-7; no definite D call. The length of the CDR3 is 13 residues. Per the germline V gene, CDR1 is DFQATT and CDR2 is SNEGSKA (reference sequence). V lost 1 base and J 5 bases, leaving 12 bases between the germline ends. The DNA for the CDR3 is TGCAGTGCTAGAGGGTTAATCGCCGACGAGCAGTACTTC. Its translation is CSARGLIADEQYF.

This clonotype was seen more than once but under ten times. The CDR3 DNA sequence: TGTGCCAGCAGCCGGGACAGGCACGCCTACGAGCAGTACTTC. It yields the protein CASSRDRHAYEQYF. The rearrangement links TRBV7-2 to TRBJ2-7; 8 bases map to TRBD1. There are 14 residues in the CDR3. The V gene end was trimmed by 5 bases and the J gene end by 2 bases; junction bases not matched to a gene: 5. Germline loops: CDR1 SGHTA, CDR2 FQGNSA.

The chain couples TRBV20-1 to TRBJ1-4; tentatively, D is TRBD1 (6 bases). CDR1 and CDR2 (germline): DFQATT, SNEGSKA (reference sequence). The CDR3 runs to 13 residues. The ends were cut back, 5 bases at V and 6 bases at J, with 13 bases in the middle. The CDR3 nucleotides read TGCAGTGCTGGGGGCAGGGCAGATGAAAAACTGTTTTTT. Translating gives CSAGGRADEKLFF.

The chain combines TRBV5-1 with TRBJ1-1, with TRBD1 matching 8 bases. V dropped 4 bases and J dropped 2; count of bases not matched to a gene: 4. The germline V gene encodes CDR1 SGHRS and CDR2 YFSETQ. The CDR3 sequence is 14 residues long. The CDR3 DNA sequence: TGCGCCAGCAGCCGGGGGACAGGAAACACTGAAGCTTTCTTT. This encodes CASSRGTGNTEAFF.

The chain recombines TRBV4-3 with TRBJ2-7; 7 bases agree with TRBD1. This CDR3 region has 16 residues. Per the germline V gene, CDR1 is LGHNA and CDR2 is YSLEER. After removal of 1 base from V and 7 bases from J, the junction contained 13 bases not matched to a gene. The CDR3 nucleotides read TGCGCCAGCAGCCAAGTACCGGGACAGTCCTTCGGGGAGCAGTACTTC. It specifies CASSQVPGQSFGEQYF.